This TCR beta chain was observed in a study of blood T cell repertoires in COVID-19 (TCRdb year 2020). Study-level background: The collaborator samples originated in the United States, Italy and Spain and spanned the acute and convalescent phases of COVID-19. Deeply sampled blood TCRbeta repertoires from subjects exposed to, actively infected with, or recovered from COVID-19 were included in the dataset. The material from the prospective study consisted of cDNA or gDNA derived from T cells, B-cell-depleted T cells, or PBMCs. Where available, HLA class I and class II types were obtained from metadata supplied by the sample provider rather than from assay-based typing. Samples came from the ongoing ImmuneRACE study (first 160 participants) plus 1,254 subjects from 6 global collaborators. The repertoires were made available in a free public database intended to serve as a resource for research on the immune response to SARS-CoV-2. A de-identified subject ID, COVID-19 status, age in years and sex were almost always included in the sample metadata.

This clone has just one count. Its recognized antigen is unknown. The record has no base qualities; no much larger clone is one base away. The immunoSEQ Assay, a bias-controlled multiplex PCR, was used to amplify TCRbeta CDR3 regions from genomic DNA. The paper's data handling went like this. The number of nucleated cells in each sample was estimated from the amplification of reference gene primers within the assay. Sequence reads were collapsed and filtered to measure the absolute abundance of every unique TCRbeta CDR3 rearrangement. For each sample, productive Simpson clonality was calculated as the square root of Simpson's diversity index across productive rearrangements. TCRdb stores this immuneACCESS table with in-frame sequences only. Part of the clones is absent; in the studies checked, under half of the shortfall reflects unresolved V genes, and no reason is known for the rest. The D gene and trimming were derived from the DNA, and the V and J assignments and clone size from that table. The sample table records a few hundred thousand clones; 70% to 90% of these occur just once. The ten largest clones represent 1.2% of the sample.

As encoded in the germline V gene, CDR1 is MDHEN while CDR2 is SYDVKM. From cysteine to phenylalanine, the CDR3 is 17 amino acids long. Just CDR3 DNA is preserved here, 51 bases in frame from base 1. V gives up 3 bases and J gives up 1 base, and the segment between their germline ends measures 16 bases. Each collaborating institution followed its own protocols to collect whole blood in K2EDTA tubes. Collaborator samples were shipped for TCRbeta analysis as frozen whole blood, isolated PBMCs, or DNA extracted from either sample type. Study-level results and caveats: The amount of clinical and demographic metadata varied by source and participant and was provided uncurated.

The V and J genes are TRBV28 and TRBJ1-5; no D gene is confidently identified. The sample was peripheral blood. The sequence was collected from a middle-aged man with acute or convalescent COVID-19. The CDR3 protein: CASSFSPGELSNQPQHF. The nucleotide sequence is TGTGCCAGCAGTTTTTCCCCAGGTGAGCTGAGCAATCAGCCCCAGCATTTT. Extended through the reference TRBV28 and TRBJ1-5 proteins, this CDR3 yields the full variable domain: DVKVTQSSRYLVKRTGEKVFLECVQDMDHENMFWYRQDPGLGLRLIYFSYDVKMKEKGDIPEGYSVSREKKERFSLILESASTNQTSMYLCASSFSPGELSNQPQHFGDGTRLSIL.